One sample yielded the 13 T cell receptor beta chains listed below, sequenced in a study of technical replicates of blood from a few donors. Here immunoSEQ multiplex PCR was the method, and the copy in TCRdb shows in-frame clones only, minus some. The sample consists of tens of thousands of clones, approximately 94% of them appearing once. Sequenced: T cells isolated from PBMCs. The receptors here all came from a human donor in good health.

The chain links TRBV5-1 to TRBJ2-2, with 7 bases aligning to TRBD2. The CDR3 has 15 residues. V dropped 7 bases and J dropped 7; count of bases not matched to a gene: 13. The germline CDR1 and CDR2 sequences are SGHRS and YFSETQ. The CDR3 nucleotides are TGCGCCAGCCGCCCTGTCGGGGGGACTTACGGGGAGCTGTTTTTT. Protein product: CASRPVGGTYGELFF.

The chain has TRBV28 and TRBJ1-2, with a weak D call TRBD1 (6 bases). Trimming left V 4 bases short and J 4 bases short, with 10 bases between. CDR3 size: 13 residues. The germline gives CDR1 MDHEN, CDR2 SYDVKM. The CDR3 loop reads CASSSTGFYGYTF. The CDR3 nucleotides read TGTGCCAGCAGTTCGACAGGTTTCTATGGCTACACCTTC.

The rearrangement joins TRBV6-5 to TRBJ1-2; D is perhaps TRBD1 (6 bases). The germline CDR1 and CDR2 sequences are MNHEY and SVGAGI. The CDR3 has 15 amino acids. Trimming removed 6 bases from V and 6 bases from J, with 20 bases in between. The CDR3 DNA sequence: TGTGCCAGCAGCCCTACCCGGACAGCAAAGAATGGCTACACCTTC. It encodes CASSPTRTAKNGYTF.

The CDR3 coding sequence is TGTGCCAGCGCCGGGGGGACGTCTGGAGCTTTCTTT. It yields the protein CASAGGTSGAFF. The V and J genes are TRBV9 and TRBJ1-1; tentative D call: TRBD1 (5 bases). This CDR3 spans 12 amino acids. V dropped 7 bases and J dropped 10 bases, with 17 bases sitting between them. Per the germline V gene, CDR1 is SGDLS and CDR2 is YYNGEE. Full variable domain (outside the CDR3, taken from reference TRBV9 and TRBJ1-1): DSGVTQTPKHLITATGQRVTLRCSPRSGDLSVYWYQQSLDQGLQFLIQYYNGEERAKGNILERFSAQQFPDLHSELNLSSLELGDSALYFCASAGGTSGAFFGQGTRLTVV.

V and J are TRBV2 and TRBJ2-1; D perhaps matches TRBD2 (6 bases). The germline V and J ends were trimmed by 3 bases and 4 bases, with 16 bases remaining between them. CDR1 SNHLY and CDR2 FYNNEI come from the germline V gene. The CDR3 runs 16 residues. Here the CDR3 reads CASSDVAEPLYNEQFF. The CDR3 DNA is TGTGCCAGCAGTGACGTAGCGGAGCCCCTTTACAATGAGCAGTTCTTC.

The rearrangement joins TRBV7-9 to TRBJ2-7; D is ambiguous. Trimming left V 3 bases short and J 5 bases short, with 11 bases between. CDR1 is SEHNR, CDR2 FQNEAQ, per germline (reference sequence). This CDR3 comprises 13 residues. CDR3 in DNA: TGTGCCAGCAGCTTTAGTAGCAGAAACGAGCAGTACTTC. It is translated as CASSFSSRNEQYF.

This clone was recorded only once. This rearrangement joins TRBV21-1 to TRBJ1-2; the DNA was not used to check the table's D call, TRBD1. TRBV21-1 is listed as a pseudogene. CDR3 size: 14 residues. The CDR3 here is CASSKRTGGGGYTF. The CDR3 nucleotides are TGTGCCAGCAGCAAAAGGACAGGAGGGGGGGGCTACACCTTC.

The chain combines TRBV19 with TRBJ1-5; tentative D call: TRBD1 (5 bases). CDR3 size: 17 residues. Germline CDR1 reads LNHDA; CDR2 reads SQIVND (reference sequence). V was pared by 5 bases and J by 1 base, with 18 bases between. The CDR3 reads CASSLLQGHLSNQPQHF. CDR3 DNA sequence: TGTGCCAGTAGTCTGCTTCAGGGCCATCTGAGCAATCAGCCCCAGCATTTT.

For this clone: The junction departs from germline at one end; a sequencing error may be responsible. CDR3: CVSSMEGLEPQHF. In DNA form, the CDR3 reads TGTGTCAGTAGTATGGAGGGCTTGGAGCCCCAGCATTTT. The V and J genes are TRBV19 and TRBJ1-5; D gene uncertain. This CDR3 has 13 residues. Germline V lookup: CDR1 LNHDA, CDR2 SQIVND (reference sequence).

The chain uses TRBV7-9 and TRBJ1-3; possibly TRBD1 for D (5 bases). The CDR3 has 16 residues. In germline, CDR1 is SEHNR, CDR2 FQNEAQ (reference sequence). V was trimmed by 4 bases and J by 2 bases, leaving 15 bases between them. The CDR3 DNA reads as TGTGCCAGCAGCTGGACGGGGGATGAGACTGGAAACACCATATATTTT. Its translation: CASSWTGDETGNTIYF.

V usage is TRBV19 and J usage is TRBJ1-1, with D tentatively TRBD1 (5 bases). CDR3 length: 17 residues. The V end lost 1 base, the J end lost 1 base, and 16 bases lay between the germline ends. In germline, CDR1 is LNHDA, CDR2 SQIVND (reference sequence). CDR3 nucleotides: TGTGCCAGTAGTATAGGCGGGGGGGACGGAGAGAACACTGAAGCTTTCTTT. Its protein is CASSIGGGDGENTEAFF.

This chain connects TRBV5-4 to TRBJ1-1; the D is unclear. Germline V gene sequence: CDR1 SGHNT, CDR2 YYREEE (reference sequence). The germline V and J ends were trimmed by 3 bases and 0 bases, with 9 bases remaining between them. CDR3 length: 14 residues. In DNA, the CDR3 is TGTGCCAGCAGCTCGGACTCCATGAACACTGAAGCTTTCTTT. Translating it yields CASSSDSMNTEAFF.

This chain links TRBV25-1 with TRBJ2-7; 7 bases are a match to TRBD1. Germline assignment: CDR1 MGHDK and CDR2 SYGVNS. This CDR3 has 12 residues. J was trimmed by 5 bases and V by 4 bases; bases with no gene match: 2. Written as DNA, the CDR3 is TGTGCCAGCAGTGTAGGGGGCAACGAGCAGTACTTC. Amino acid sequence: CASSVGGNEQYF.